These 20 T cell receptor beta chains originate from one sample sequenced in a study of memory CD4+ T cells and cytomegalovirus serostatus. Single viable CD3+CD4+CD8-CD45RO+ cells were sorted as the memory CD4+ T cells. Data came from immunoSEQ multiplex PCR; TCRdb stores just in-frame clones and leaves some out. This sample yields about 57,000 clones, of which roughly four fifths are seen a single time; 0.75% to 0.85% belongs to the top ten. What was sequenced was memory CD4+ T cells from blood. These receptors came from an adult in good health and CMV-seronegative.

This chain's CDR3 is CASGELGQPNEKLFF. As DNA, the CDR3 is TGCGCCAGCGGAGAATTGGGACAGCCTAATGAAAAACTGTTTTTT. The gene calls are TRBV5-1 and TRBJ1-4, with 7 bases lining up with TRBD1. The CDR3 spans 15 residues. V lost 7 bases, J lost 3 bases, and 9 bases stayed unmatched. From germline, CDR1 is SGHRS and CDR2 YFSETQ.

This clone was observed a single time. J is TRBJ2-7 and V is TRBV25-1; a weak D match, TRBD1 (6 bases). V was trimmed by 3 bases and J by 1 base, leaving 10 bases between them. Germline CDR1 and CDR2: MGHDK and SYGVNS. The CDR3 is made up of 14 amino acids. The CDR3 protein is CASSELGASYEQYF. CDR3 in DNA: TGTGCCAGCAGTGAGCTGGGGGCTTCCTACGAGCAGTACTTC.

The chain links TRBV6-1 to TRBJ2-2, with TRBD1 identical over 8 bases. V lost 7 bases and J lost 7; bases outside the gene matches: 5. Per the germline V gene, CDR1 is MNHNS and CDR2 is SASEGT. This CDR3 spans 13 amino acids. CDR3 nucleotide sequence: TGTGCCAGCACAGGGGGCTACGACGGGGAGCTGTTTTTT. This codes for CASTGGYDGELFF.

The chain uses TRBV6-1 and TRBJ1-1, with 8 bases matching TRBD1. This CDR3 contains 14 residues. CDR1 MNHNS and CDR2 SASEGT come from the germline V gene. V shed 8 bases and J 1 base; nucleotides not matched to a gene: 6. DNA of the CDR3: TGTGCCAGCTTTACAGGGGGGGCGAACACTGAAGCTTTCTTT. This gives the protein CASFTGGANTEAFF.

The rearrangement uses TRBV9 and TRBJ2-5; no reliable D call. Germline values: CDR1 SGDLS, CDR2 YYNGEE. The CDR3 covers 15 residues. Deletions cut 0 bases from V and 5 bases from J, with 14 bases between. This CDR3 reads CASSVGAHDSETQYF. The DNA for the CDR3 is TGTGCCAGCAGCGTAGGCGCGCATGACTCGGAGACCCAGTACTTC.

The chain uses TRBV29-1 and TRBJ2-3; D possibly corresponds to TRBD2 (5 bases). Germline CDR1 and CDR2: SQVTM and ANQGSEA. This CDR3 region has 14 residues. Trimming took 4 bases from V and 0 from J, leaving 11 bases between them. The CDR3 region has the DNA TGCAGCGTTGGCCTAGCTGCTAGCACAGATACGCAGTATTTT. Protein sequence: CSVGLAASTDTQYF.

The rearrangement links TRBV4-1 to TRBJ1-1; D call uncertain. There are 14 residues in the CDR3. Deletions cut 2 bases from V and 6 bases from J, with 13 bases between. Per germline, CDR1 MGHRA and CDR2 YSYEKL. The CDR3 loop is CASSQRSEGSEAFF. The CDR3 DNA is TGCGCCAGCAGCCAAAGATCGGAAGGCTCTGAAGCTTTCTTT.

CDR3 in DNA: TGCAGCGTTGACGATCGGGGGCTCGGTGGCTACACCTTC. Its translation: CSVDDRGLGGYTF. The V gene is TRBV29-1, the J gene TRBJ1-2; D may be TRBD1 (6 bases). The CDR3 spans 13 residues. The germline gives CDR1 SQVTM, CDR2 ANQGSEA. Trimming removed 3 bases at V and 7 bases at J, with 15 bases between.

The chain links TRBV5-4 to TRBJ2-2, with 9 bases aligning to TRBD1. The V gene's germline CDR1 is SGHNT and CDR2 YYREEE (reference sequence). The CDR3 totals 16 residues. V dropped 3 bases and J dropped 1; count of bases not matched to a gene: 4. The CDR3 nucleotides are TGTGCCAGCAGCTACACAGGGGGCTTGAACACCGGGGAGCTGTTTTTT. This gives the protein CASSYTGGLNTGELFF.

This clone has just a few counts. The gene calls are TRBV5-1 and TRBJ1-1, with TRBD1 as a possible D gene (6 bases). Germline V gene data show CDR1 as SGHRS and CDR2 as YFSETQ. V gave up 5 bases and J gave up 1 base, with 12 bases separating them. The CDR3 extends over 14 amino acids. The CDR3 sequence: CASSSGTTNTEAFF. In nucleotides, the CDR3 is TGCGCCAGCAGTTCCGGGACAACGAACACTGAAGCTTTCTTT.

The chain combines TRBV6-5 with TRBJ1-2; no clear D gene. Germline CDR1 MNHEY, CDR2 SVGAGI. This CDR3 is 14 amino acids long. Trimming removed 4 bases from V and 0 bases from J, with 9 bases in between. The CDR3 reads CASSFGGTNYGYTF. In DNA form, the CDR3 reads TGTGCCAGCAGTTTTGGAGGAACTAACTATGGCTACACCTTC.

V gene TRBV14 combines with J gene TRBJ2-1, with D uncertain. V lost 3 bases and J 15 bases, leaving 12 bases between the germline ends. There are 11 residues in the CDR3. Germline-derived CDR1 and CDR2 are SGHDN and FVKESK. This chain's CDR3 is CASSQSTVAFF. The CDR3 DNA is TGTGCCAGCAGCCAGTCTACAGTTGCGTTCTTC. Supplemented by reference TRBV14 and TRBJ2-1, the full variable domain reads EAGVTQFPSHSVIEKGQTVTLRCDPISGHDNLYWYRRVMGKEIKFLLHFVKESKQDESGMPNNRFLAERTGGTYSTLKVQPAELEDSGVYFCASSQSTVAFFGPGTRLTVL.

The V gene is TRBV29-1, the J gene TRBJ2-2; no definite D call. The CDR3 covers 12 residues. V was pared by 4 bases and J by 6 bases, with 9 bases between. CDR1 SQVTM and CDR2 ANQGSEA come from the germline V gene. This CDR3 reads CSVGLGPGELFF. The CDR3 nucleotides read TGCAGCGTTGGCCTAGGGCCCGGGGAGCTGTTTTTT.

This clone showed up just a few times. This chain uses TRBV6-1 with TRBJ2-7; D is uncertain. The V end lost 3 bases, the J end lost 5 bases, and 14 bases lay between the germline ends. The CDR3 runs 14 residues. Germline V gene lookup returns CDR1 MNHNS and CDR2 SASEGT. The CDR3 coding sequence is TGTGCCAGCAGTGAGTGGGAAAGGGTTAACGAGCAGTACTTC. Residues: CASSEWERVNEQYF.

The rearrangement uses TRBV2 and TRBJ1-1; possibly TRBD1 for D (6 bases). V gave up 11 bases and J gave up 5 bases, with 12 bases separating them. CDR1 SNHLY and CDR2 FYNNEI come from the germline V gene. CDR3 length: 11 amino acids. The CDR3 DNA reads as TGTGCCGGAAGACAGGAGACTGAAGCTTTCTTT. It codes for CAGRQETEAFF.

The J gene is TRBJ1-2, the V gene TRBV5-1; D is ambiguous. The CDR3 sequence is 12 residues long. The germline V gene encodes CDR1 SGHRS and CDR2 YFSETQ. V lost 0 bases to trimming and J lost 8 bases, with 8 bases between them. The DNA of the CDR3 is TGCGCCAGCAGCTTGGGGGTTGGAGGCTACACCTTC. This sequence encodes CASSLGVGGYTF.

This sequence joins TRBV7-3 and TRBJ1-1; no definite D call. CDR1 SGHTA and CDR2 FQGTGA come from the germline V gene. Trimming removed 4 bases from V and 0 bases from J, with 6 bases in between. The CDR3 has 13 amino acids. Written as DNA, the CDR3 is TGTGCCAGCAGCTACCAGGTGAACACTGAAGCTTTCTTT. Protein sequence: CASSYQVNTEAFF.

The chain uses TRBV2 and TRBJ1-5; D gene ambiguous. Between the trimmed V and J ends, which lost 4 bases and 0 bases, there was a span of 7 bases. CDR3 size: 14 residues. Germline assignment: CDR1 SNHLY and CDR2 FYNNEI. The CDR3 sequence is CASSGSNSNQPQHF. In nucleotides, the CDR3 is TGTGCCAGCAGTGGCAGTAATAGCAATCAGCCCCAGCATTTT.

J is TRBJ1-1 and V is TRBV7-2, with D unclear. CDR3 length equals 13 residues. With 4 bases removed from V and 3 bases from J, the gap between germline ends came to 9 bases. Per germline, CDR1 SGHTA and CDR2 FQGNSA. CDR3 nucleotide sequence: TGTGCCAGCAGCTGGGGTCGGGACACTGAAGCTTTCTTT. This gives the protein CASSWGRDTEAFF.

The V gene is TRBV10-3, the J gene TRBJ1-2, with 11 bases identical to TRBD1. This CDR3 region has 16 residues. Trimming took 4 bases from V and 1 from J; bases not matched to a gene: 5. Germline lookup yields CDR1 ENHRY and CDR2 SYGVKD. CDR3 residues: CAISGTGGGFNYGYTF. In DNA, the CDR3 is TGTGCCATCAGTGGGACAGGGGGCGGCTTTAACTATGGCTACACCTTC.